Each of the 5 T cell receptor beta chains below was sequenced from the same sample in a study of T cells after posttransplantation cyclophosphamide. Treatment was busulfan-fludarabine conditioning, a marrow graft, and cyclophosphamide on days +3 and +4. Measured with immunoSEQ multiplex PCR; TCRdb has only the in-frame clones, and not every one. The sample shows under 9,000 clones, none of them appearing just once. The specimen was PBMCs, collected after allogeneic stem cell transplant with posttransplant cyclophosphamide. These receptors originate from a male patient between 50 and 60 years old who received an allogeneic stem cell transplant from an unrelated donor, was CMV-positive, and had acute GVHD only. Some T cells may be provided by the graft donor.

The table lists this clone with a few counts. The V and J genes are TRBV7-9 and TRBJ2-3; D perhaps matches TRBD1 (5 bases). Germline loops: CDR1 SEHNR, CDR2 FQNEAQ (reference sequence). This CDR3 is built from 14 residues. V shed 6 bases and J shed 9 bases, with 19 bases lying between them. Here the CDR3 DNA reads TGTGCCAGCAGACCCAGTGACCCCAGGGCAACGCAGTATTTT. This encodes CASRPSDPRATQYF.

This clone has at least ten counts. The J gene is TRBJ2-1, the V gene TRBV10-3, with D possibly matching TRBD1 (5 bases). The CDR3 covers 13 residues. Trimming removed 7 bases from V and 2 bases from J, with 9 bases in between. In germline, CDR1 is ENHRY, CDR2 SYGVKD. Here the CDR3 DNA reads TGTGCCATCAACGCAGGGACCTACAATGAGCAGTTCTTC. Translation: CAINAGTYNEQFF.

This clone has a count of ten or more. Here the CDR3 reads CASSWAGNTEAFF. The CDR3 nucleotides are TGTGCCAGCAGCTGGGCCGGTAACACTGAAGCTTTCTTT. This chain joins TRBV5-6 and TRBJ1-1; D is uncertain. Looked up from germline, CDR1 is SGHDT and CDR2 is YYEEEE. V was shortened by 3 bases and J by 2 bases, with 8 bases between the two germline ends. The CDR3 extends over 13 amino acids.

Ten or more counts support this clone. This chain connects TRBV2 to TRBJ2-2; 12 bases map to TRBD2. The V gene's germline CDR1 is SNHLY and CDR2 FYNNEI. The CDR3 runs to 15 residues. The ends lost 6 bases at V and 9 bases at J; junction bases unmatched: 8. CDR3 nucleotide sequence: TGTGCCAGCAGAACTCCGGGACTAGCGGGCCGGGAGCTGTTTTTT. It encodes CASRTPGLAGRELFF.

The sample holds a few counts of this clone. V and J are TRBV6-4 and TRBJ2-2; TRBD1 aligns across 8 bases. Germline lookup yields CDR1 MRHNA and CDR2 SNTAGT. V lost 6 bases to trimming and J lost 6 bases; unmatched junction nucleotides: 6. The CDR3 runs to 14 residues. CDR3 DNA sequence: TGTGCCAGCAGGGGACAGGTCGGCGCCGGGGAGCTGTTTTTT. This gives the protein CASRGQVGAGELFF.